This entry lists 30 T cell receptor beta chains sequenced from one sample in a study of identical twins. TCRdb reprocessed the 5' RACE reads with MiXCR, giving one entry per CDR3 protein. Of 500,000 to 550,000 distinct CDR3 sequences listed, approximately 22% are singletons. The same sample was also used in a study of T cells expressing NK-cell markers.

The sequencing input was CD4+ T cells sorted from blood. These receptors originate from a woman aged 18-29 years in good health.

The chain combines TRBV15 with TRBJ2-7; 7 positions match TRBD2. J gave up 2 bases and V 4 bases, and 8 bases lay outside the gene matches. The CDR3 spans 15 residues. Germline V CDR1 and CDR2: LNHNV, YYDKDF (reference sequence). CDR3 coding DNA: TGTGCCACCAGCATAAGAGCGGGAACTCCCTACGAGCAGTACTTC. Amino acid sequence: CATSIRAGTPYEQYF. The whole variable domain, remainder taken from reference TRBV15 and TRBJ2-7, is DAMVIQNPRYQVTQFGKPVTLSCSQTLNHNVMYWYQQKSSQAPKLLFHYYDKDFNNEADTPDNFQSRRPNTSFCFLDIRSPGLGDTAMYLCATSIRAGTPYEQYFGPGTRLTVT.

The chain links TRBV21-1 to TRBJ2-3. TRBV21-1 is a recognized pseudogene. The CDR3 length is 13 residues. The CDR3 DNA sequence: TGTGCCAGCAGCAAAGGACTTGTAGATACGCAGTATTTT. Its translation is CASSKGLVDTQYF.

The sample holds a few counts of this clonotype. The chain joins TRBV12-3 or TRBV12-4 to TRBJ1-6; D remains ambiguous. V lost 5 bases, J lost 5 bases, and 13 bases lay in between. CDR3 size: 15 residues. The CDR3 region has the DNA TGTGCCAGCAGTCCACCCTTCGGGAATAATTCACCCCTCCACTTT. It encodes CASSPPFGNNSPLHF.

V is TRBV6-6 and J is TRBJ2-1; 7 bases align to TRBD2. V lost 11 bases, J lost 7 bases, and 8 bases stayed unmatched. Germline CDR1 MNHNY, CDR2 SVGAGI (reference sequence). The CDR3 spans 12 residues. The CDR3 loop is CACRGTINEQFF. CDR3 DNA: TGTGCCTGCCGGGGGACTATAAATGAGCAGTTCTTC.

This clonotype was seen a few times. This chain connects TRBV7-9 to TRBJ2-1; TRBD2 matches 8 bases. This CDR3 contains 16 residues. With 5 bases clipped from V and 6 bases from J, the junction kept 12 bases outside the gene matches. The V gene's germline CDR1 is SEHNR and CDR2 FQNEAQ (reference sequence). CDR3 in amino acids: CASSPWGGRLVNEQFF. CDR3 bases: TGTGCCAGCAGCCCCTGGGGCGGGAGGTTGGTCAATGAGCAGTTCTTC.

This clonotype showed up just a few times. The chain joins TRBV12-3 or TRBV12-4 to TRBJ1-2, with 9 bases lining up with TRBD1. With V trimmed by 4 bases and J by 6 bases, 9 bases remained unmatched. The CDR3 is 15 residues long. CDR3 sequence (DNA): TGTGCCAGCAGTTCCGGCGGGACAGGGCTTAATGGCTACACCTTC. Its protein is CASSSGGTGLNGYTF.

The V and J genes are TRBV5-1 and TRBJ1-1; D not certain. With 2 bases removed from V and 1 base from J, the gap between germline ends came to 12 bases. In germline, CDR1 is SGHRS, CDR2 YFSETQ. The CDR3 covers 15 residues. This CDR3 is CASSFLIGGNTEAFF. The CDR3 nucleotides are TGCGCCAGCAGCTTTCTAATAGGTGGGAACACTGAAGCTTTCTTT.

This CDR3 is CAWGSSGNTDTQYF. For the CDR3, the DNA is TGTGCCTGGGGATCTAGCGGGAACACAGATACGCAGTATTTT. The chain is built from TRBV30 and TRBJ2-3; 9 positions match TRBD2. Per the germline V gene, CDR1 is GTSNPN and CDR2 is SVGIG (reference sequence). Germline trimming cut 5 bases from V and 2 bases from J; bases unmatched to any gene: 5. The CDR3 has 14 amino acids.

This clonotype has at least ten counts. The gene calls are TRBV5-1 and TRBJ1-1; 7 bases are shared with TRBD1. The CDR3 runs 14 residues. V dropped 4 bases and J dropped 1; count of bases not matched to a gene: 4. Germline V lookup: CDR1 SGHRS, CDR2 YFSETQ. The chain's CDR3 is CASSTGQPNTEAFF. The CDR3 region has the DNA TGCGCCAGCAGCACGGGACAGCCGAACACTGAAGCTTTCTTT.

This clonotype was counted ten times or more. The rearrangement uses TRBV7-2 and TRBJ2-1, with D hard to call. CDR1 and CDR2 from the germline V gene are SGHTA and FQGNSA. The CDR3 is made up of 11 amino acids. Trimming left V 1 base short and J 15 bases short, with 10 bases between. CDR3 DNA: TGTGCCAGCAGCTTAGGACTGATACTGTTCTTC. Its translation: CASSLGLILFF. Drawing the rest from reference TRBV7-2 and TRBJ2-1, the complete variable domain is GAGVSQSPSNKVTEKGKDVELRCDPISGHTALYWYRQSLGQGLEFLIYFQGNSAPDKSGLPSDRFSAERTGGSVSTLTIQRTQQEDSAVYLCASSLGLILFFGPGTRLTVL.

This clonotype was counted between two and nine times. This chain connects TRBV7-8 to TRBJ1-1; no clear D. The CDR3 covers 15 residues. From germline, CDR1 is SGHVS and CDR2 FQNEAQ. The V end was cut by 1 base, the J end by 1 base, with 10 bases between. The CDR3 loop reads CASSLDARQNTEAFF. The CDR3 bases are TGTGCCAGCAGCTTAGATGCTAGGCAGAACACTGAAGCTTTCTTT. Complete variable domain (other parts from reference TRBV7-8 and TRBJ1-1): GAGVSQSPRYKVAKRGQDVALRCDPISGHVSLFWYQQALGQGPEFLTYFQNEAQLDKSGLPSDRFFAERPEGSVSTLKIQRTQQEDSAVYLCASSLDARQNTEAFFGQGTRLTVV.

V gene TRBV19 combines with J gene TRBJ2-3; D unclear. CDR1 LNHDA and CDR2 SQIVND come from the germline V gene (reference sequence). There are 14 residues in the CDR3. V gave up 5 bases and J gave up 0 bases, with 9 bases separating them. The chain's CDR3 is CASSPAYSTDTQYF. CDR3 in DNA: TGTGCCAGTAGTCCCGCCTATAGCACAGATACGCAGTATTTT.

J is TRBJ2-1 and V is TRBV29-1; the match to TRBD2 covers 7 bases. The germline V gene encodes CDR1 SQVTM and CDR2 ANQGSEA. This CDR3 contains 12 residues. V was clipped by 4 bases and J by 9 bases; unmatched bases: 6. The CDR3: CSVVSGLSEQFF. The CDR3 DNA follows: TGCAGCGTTGTTAGCGGGCTCTCTGAGCAGTTCTTC.

The chain links TRBV3-1 to TRBJ2-7; no clear D. Germline V gene lookup returns CDR1 LGHDT and CDR2 YNNKEL (reference sequence). The CDR3 is 13 amino acids. V was clipped by 4 bases and J by 4 bases, with 11 bases between them. Written as DNA, the CDR3 is TGTGCCAGCAGCCCTCCTGAGGTTTACGAGCAGTACTTC. Protein: CASSPPEVYEQYF.

This chain connects TRBV7-3 to TRBJ1-1; D remains unclear. Per the germline V gene, CDR1 is SGHTA and CDR2 is FQGTGA. The CDR3 sequence is 14 residues long. Trimming removed 5 bases from V and 1 base from J, with 11 bases in between. The CDR3 is CASSPLGGNTEAFF. As DNA, the CDR3 is TGTGCCAGCAGCCCGTTGGGAGGGAACACTGAAGCTTTCTTT.

This clonotype was found a few times. This chain uses TRBV20-1 with TRBJ2-7, with 12 bases matching TRBD2. Germline V CDR1 and CDR2: DFQATT, SNEGSKA (reference sequence). V lost 3 bases to trimming and J lost 2 bases; unmatched junction nucleotides: 5. The CDR3 spans 15 residues. The CDR3 is CSARTLAGGPYEQYF. DNA of the CDR3: TGCAGTGCTAGGACTCTAGCGGGAGGGCCCTACGAGCAGTACTTC.

This clonotype was detected a few times. The genes are TRBV11-2 and TRBJ1-6, with unresolved D. The ends were cut back, 1 base at V and 9 bases at J, with 10 bases in the middle. The germline V gene encodes CDR1 SGHAT and CDR2 FQNNGV. The CDR3 consists of 14 residues. CDR3 residues: CASSLVVGPSPLHF. The DNA of the CDR3 is TGTGCCAGCAGCTTAGTGGTCGGTCCTTCACCCCTCCACTTT.

The chain recombines TRBV5-6 with TRBJ2-3, with 8 bases that match TRBD2. Per the germline V gene, CDR1 is SGHDT and CDR2 is YYEEEE. V gave up 0 bases and J gave up 3 bases; unmatched junction bases: 3. The CDR3 is 15 amino acids. The DNA of the CDR3 is TGTGCCAGCAGCTTGGTTTTAGCGGGAACAGATACGCAGTATTTT. This translates into CASSLVLAGTDTQYF.

V and J are TRBV14 and TRBJ2-5; D is ambiguous. Trimming cost V 1 base and J 2 bases, with 5 bases left between them. Per germline, CDR1 SGHDN and CDR2 FVKESK. The CDR3 runs to 13 residues. CDR3 sequence (DNA): TGTGCCAGCAGCCAAGTTATACAAGAGACCCAGTACTTC. Translating it yields CASSQVIQETQYF.

The V gene is TRBV6-1, the J gene TRBJ2-1; 7 bases are shared with TRBD2. The CDR3 contains 13 residues. J lost 0 bases, V lost 7 bases, and 0 bases had no gene match. Germline CDR1 is MNHNS and CDR2 is SASEGT. CDR3 region: CASTSGSYNEQFF. CDR3 coding DNA: TGTGCCAGCACTAGCGGCTCCTACAATGAGCAGTTCTTC.

This clonotype was seen only a few times. The chain has TRBV9 and TRBJ2-5; D unclear. Trimming pared 0 bases from V and 3 bases from J, leaving 9 bases between. The CDR3 loop spans 14 amino acids. Germline V lookup: CDR1 SGDLS, CDR2 YYNGEE. Written as DNA, the CDR3 is TGTGCCAGCAGCGTAGGAGGACCTGAAGAGACCCAGTACTTC. Protein product: CASSVGGPEETQYF.

This clonotype was observed a handful of times. This chain links TRBV6-2 or TRBV6-3 with TRBJ1-2; 10 nucleotides line up with TRBD1. With V trimmed by 6 bases and J by 8 bases, 9 bases remained unmatched. In germline, CDR1 is MNHEY, CDR2 SVGEGT. CDR3 size: 14 residues. The CDR3 region has the DNA TGTGCCAGCAGACGGACAGGGGGACAAGGAGGCTACACCTTC. Amino acids: CASRRTGGQGGYTF.

J is TRBJ2-7 and V is TRBV27; D tentatively reads TRBD1 or TRBD2 (5 bases each). The CDR3 is 15 residues long. Per germline, CDR1 MNHEY and CDR2 SMNVEV (reference sequence). Trimming cost V 5 bases and J 3 bases, with 17 bases left between them. CDR3 sequence: CASSRAGTGLYEQYF. DNA for the CDR3: TGTGCCAGCAGTCGCGCCGGGACGGGGCTCTACGAGCAGTACTTC.

V is TRBV9 and J is TRBJ2-7; TRBD1 might be the D (6 bases). CDR1 is SGDLS, CDR2 YYNGEE, per germline. The V end lost 3 bases, the J end lost 3 bases, and 16 bases lay between the germline ends. The CDR3 runs to 15 residues. The CDR3 nucleotides read TGTGCCAGCAGCGCCTCACCGGGACACTACTACGAGCAGTACTTC. This sequence encodes CASSASPGHYYEQYF.

The J gene is TRBJ1-2, the V gene TRBV10-3, with D perhaps TRBD1 (5 bases). V was trimmed by 6 bases and J by 6 bases, leaving 11 bases between them. Germline CDR1 and CDR2: ENHRY and SYGVKD. The CDR3 has 12 residues. In DNA form, the CDR3 reads TGTGCCATCAGCGCCGGGACCCATGGCTACACCTTC. Translated, it gives CAISAGTHGYTF.

The rearrangement links TRBV9 to TRBJ2-2; 9 bases map to TRBD2. Trimming removed 2 bases from V and 5 bases from J; junction bases left unmatched: 13. The V gene's germline CDR1 is SGDLS and CDR2 YYNGEE. The CDR3 is made up of 18 amino acids. The CDR3 DNA is TGTGCCAGCAGCGTGAGAAGCGGACTAGCGTTAGGGACCGGGGAGCTGTTTTTT. It is translated as CASSVRSGLALGTGELFF.

The V gene is TRBV5-5, the J gene TRBJ2-3; TRBD2 agrees at 7 bases. The CDR3 is made up of 16 amino acids. J lost 5 bases, V lost 3 bases, and 12 bases had no gene match. CDR1 and CDR2 from the germline V gene are SGHKS and YYEKEE (reference sequence). CDR3 loop: CASSSPSGTLQDTQYF. For the CDR3, the DNA is TGTGCCAGCAGCTCCCCGAGCGGGACTCTCCAAGATACGCAGTATTTT.

The chain joins TRBV7-2 to TRBJ2-3; either TRBD1 or TRBD2 may supply D (5 bases each). The V and J ends lost 7 bases and 6 bases respectively, with 14 bases between them. This CDR3 spans 13 amino acids. Germline CDR1 and CDR2: SGHTA and FQGNSA. CDR3: CASTLGVSDTQYF. The CDR3 nucleotides are TGTGCCAGCACCTTGGGGGTATCGGATACGCAGTATTTT.

CDR3 sequence reads: CARQTGNYEQYF. Here the CDR3 DNA reads TGCGCCAGACAGACAGGGAACTACGAGCAGTACTTC. The chain carries TRBV5-1 and TRBJ2-7, with TRBD1 identical over 7 bases. Looked up from germline, CDR1 is SGHRS and CDR2 is YFSETQ. V lost 8 bases, J lost 3 bases, and 5 bases stayed unmatched. The length of the CDR3 is 12 residues.

V usage is TRBV5-1 and J usage is TRBJ2-1; D possibly corresponds to TRBD1 (5 bases). Germline assignment: CDR1 SGHRS and CDR2 YFSETQ. V shed 2 bases and J shed 7 bases, with 16 bases lying between them. CDR3 length: 15 residues. The CDR3 DNA is TGCGCCAGCAGCTTTGGGTCAGGGCCAGGGAATGAGCAGTTCTTC. This translates into CASSFGSGPGNEQFF.